Listed below are T cell receptor beta chains from one sample, sequenced in a study of shared clonotypes between healthy human individuals. Generated by immunoSEQ multiplex PCR, the TCRdb table keeps only in-frame clones and is missing some. The table shows some 1,100,000 clones, with 70% to 80% occurring only once. Material: memory CD4+ T cells from PBMCs. The receptors derive from a man younger than 35 in good health. Some clones in this sample may be carry-over from other donors' samples. The CDR3 runs from the conserved cysteine through the conserved F or W. A D gene is named only where the DNA matches it firmly. Clone size, where shown, is once, few, many, or a class for clones that have expanded.

D gene: TRBD2; clone size: -; V gene: TRBV5-1; J gene: TRBJ2-7; CDR3 protein: CASRPTSGSHEQYF; CDR3 DNA: TGCGCCAGCAGGCCGACTAGCGGGAGCCACGAGCAGTACTTC
D gene: -; clone size: -; V gene: TRBV27; J gene: TRBJ2-2; CDR3 protein: CAVGSQGLMRTGELFF; CDR3 DNA: TGTGCCGTAGGATCACAGGGACTAATGAGAACCGGGGAGCTGTTTTTT
D gene: -; clone size: -; V gene: TRBV14; J gene: TRBJ2-3; CDR3 protein: CASSQITDTQYF; CDR3 DNA: TGTGCCAGCAGCCAGATAACAGATACGCAGTATTTT
D gene: TRBD2; clone size: once; V gene: TRBV7-9; J gene: TRBJ2-2; CDR3 protein: CASHSTSGFTGELFF; CDR3 DNA: TGTGCCAGCCACTCTACTAGCGGATTCACCGGGGAGCTGTTTTTT
D gene: -; clone size: -; V gene: TRBV5-4; J gene: TRBJ2-1; CDR3 protein: CASRAGNNEQFF; CDR3 DNA: TGTGCCAGCAGGGCGGGGAACAATGAGCAGTTCTTC
D gene: -; clone size: once; V gene: TRBV27; J gene: TRBJ1-3; CDR3 protein: CASSRLDSGGNTIYF; CDR3 DNA: TGTGCCAGCAGTCGACTGGACAGTGGGGGAAACACCATATATTTT
D gene: -; clone size: -; V gene: TRBV7-2; J gene: TRBJ2-5; CDR3 protein: CASSFHQETQYF; CDR3 DNA: TGTGCCAGCAGCTTCCACCAAGAGACCCAGTACTTC
D gene: -; clone size: -; V gene: TRBV28; J gene: TRBJ2-6; CDR3 protein: CASSPPGANVLTF; CDR3 DNA: TGTGCCAGCAGCCCCCCTGGGGCCAACGTCCTGACTTTC
D gene: -; clone size: many; V gene: TRBV19; J gene: TRBJ2-5; CDR3 protein: CASSRQLGETQYF; CDR3 DNA: TGTGCCAGTAGTCGACAGTTGGGGGAGACCCAGTACTTC
D gene: -; clone size: -; V gene: TRBV6-1; J gene: TRBJ1-2; CDR3 protein: CASSERFYGYTF; CDR3 DNA: TGTGCCAGCAGTGAAAGGTTTTATGGCTACACCTTC
D gene: TRBD2; clone size: -; V gene: TRBV28; J gene: TRBJ2-1; CDR3 protein: CASAGTSPNEQFF; CDR3 DNA: TGTGCCAGCGCGGGGACTAGCCCGAATGAGCAGTTCTTC
D gene: -; clone size: -; V gene: TRBV19; J gene: TRBJ1-5; CDR3 protein: CASSTTGSNQPQHF; CDR3 DNA: TGTGCCAGTAGTACAACAGGGAGCAATCAGCCCCAGCATTTT
D gene: -; clone size: -; V gene: TRBV5-4; J gene: TRBJ1-1; CDR3 protein: CASSSAGRAGWKAFF; CDR3 DNA: TGTGCCAGCAGCTCGGCGGGGAGGGCGGGGTGGAAAGCTTTCTTT
D gene: -; clone size: -; V gene: TRBV4-1; J gene: TRBJ2-3; CDR3 protein: CASSQVGTGAEYF; CDR3 DNA: -
D gene: -; clone size: -; V gene: TRBV28; J gene: TRBJ1-5; CDR3 protein: CATKTGAQPQHF; CDR3 DNA: TGTGCCACCAAGACCGGGGCTCAGCCCCAGCATTTT
D gene: -; clone size: -; V gene: TRBV6-5; J gene: TRBJ2-2; CDR3 protein: CASSYSNSWDTGELFF; CDR3 DNA: TGTGCCAGCAGTTACTCGAACAGTTGGGACACCGGGGAGCTGTTTTTT
D gene: -; clone size: -; V gene: TRBV5-1; J gene: TRBJ1-4; CDR3 protein: CASSTGRTTNEKLFF; CDR3 DNA: TGCGCCAGCAGCACTGGACGGACAACTAATGAAAAACTGTTTTTT
D gene: -; clone size: once; V gene: TRBV5-1; J gene: TRBJ2-5; CDR3 protein: CASSLEEETQYF; CDR3 DNA: TGCGCCAGCAGCTTGGAGGAGGAGACCCAGTACTTC
D gene: TRBD1; clone size: -; V gene: TRBV2; J gene: TRBJ2-7; CDR3 protein: CASQRDREGEQYF; CDR3 DNA: TGTGCCAGCCAAAGGGACAGGGAGGGCGAGCAGTACTTC
D gene: -; clone size: -; V gene: TRBV27; J gene: TRBJ2-2; CDR3 protein: CASSLANKVAGELFF; CDR3 DNA: TGTGCCAGCAGTTTAGCAAACAAGGTGGCCGGGGAGCTGTTTTTT
D gene: -; clone size: -; V gene: TRBV5-1; J gene: TRBJ2-7; CDR3 protein: CASSLGGSEQYF; CDR3 DNA: TGCGCCAGCAGCTTGGGGGGTTCCGAGCAGTACTTC
D gene: TRBD1; clone size: once; V gene: TRBV27; J gene: TRBJ1-2; CDR3 protein: CASSTYSGTGTYGYTF; CDR3 DNA: TGTGCCAGCAGTACCTACTCCGGGACAGGGACATATGGCTACACCTTC
D gene: -; clone size: -; V gene: TRBV9; J gene: TRBJ2-7; CDR3 protein: CASSNTYEQYF; CDR3 DNA: TGTGCCAGCAGCAATACCTACGAGCAGTACTTC
D gene: TRBD1; clone size: -; V gene: TRBV9; J gene: TRBJ2-2; CDR3 protein: CASSLGQVGTGELFF; CDR3 DNA: TGTGCCAGCAGCCTAGGACAGGTCGGCACCGGGGAGCTGTTTTTT